Presented here are 31 T cell receptor beta chains from one specimen sequenced in a study of blood T cell repertoires in COVID-19. Data came from immunoSEQ multiplex PCR; TCRdb stores just in-frame clones and leaves some out. The sample contains under 200,000 clones, roughly 80% of which appear only once. The specimen sequenced was peripheral blood. These receptors were obtained from a woman in her 30s with acute or convalescent COVID-19.

This sequence joins TRBV30 and TRBJ2-2; 10 nucleotides agree with TRBD1. CDR1 is GTSNPN, CDR2 SVGIG, per germline (reference sequence). The trim removed 4 bases at V and 5 bases at J, leaving 4 bases unmatched. CDR3 length: 14 residues. CDR3: CAWTRTGGTGELFF. CDR3 in DNA: TGTGCCTGGACGAGGACAGGGGGGACCGGGGAGCTGTTTTTT.

The chain employs TRBV14 and TRBJ2-5; no clear D gene. Deletions cut 0 bases from V and 0 bases from J, with 8 bases between. The CDR3 length is 15 residues. The germline gives CDR1 SGHDN, CDR2 FVKESK. The CDR3 protein is CASSQDSVYQETQYF. The DNA of the CDR3 is TGTGCCAGCAGCCAAGACTCCGTGTACCAAGAGACCCAGTACTTC.

This sequence joins TRBV25-1 and TRBJ1-2, with 7 nucleotides matching TRBD1. V lost 6 bases and J lost 8; bases outside the gene matches: 9. The CDR3 runs to 13 residues. CDR1 is MGHDK and CDR2 is SYGVNS in the germline V gene. CDR3 in amino acids: CASRSTGNRGYTF. CDR3 DNA: TGTGCCAGCAGGTCGACAGGGAATCGCGGCTACACCTTC.

The chain employs TRBV7-9 and TRBJ1-4; 9 bases match TRBD1. This CDR3 has 16 residues. Germline CDR1 is SEHNR and CDR2 is FQNEAQ (reference sequence). V shed 5 bases and J 3 bases; nucleotides not matched to a gene: 7. The CDR3 DNA follows: TGTGCCAGCAGCCTGGGACAGGGACGGCCTAATGAAAAACTGTTTTTT. Translating it yields CASSLGQGRPNEKLFF.

The chain recombines TRBV28 with TRBJ1-4, with D possibly being TRBD1 (6 bases). Germline V gene data show CDR1 as MDHEN and CDR2 as SYDVKM. This CDR3 has 13 amino acids. CDR3 amino acids: CATTAGADEKLFF. CDR3 bases: TGTGCAACCACGGCAGGGGCGGATGAAAAACTGTTTTTT. The full variable domain, completed using reference TRBV28 and TRBJ1-4, is DVKVTQSSRYLVKRTGEKVFLECVQDMDHENMFWYRQDPGLGLRLIYFSYDVKMKEKGDIPEGYSVSREKKERFSLILESASTNQTSMYLCATTAGADEKLFFGSGTQLSVL.

CDR3 bases: TGTGCCAGCAGCGCCGGGGCGGGAGGGGCGGAGACCCAGTACTTC. It is translated as CASSAGAGGAETQYF. This chain connects TRBV9 to TRBJ2-5; 9 nucleotides match TRBD2. V trimming: 3 bases; J trimming: 5 bases; junction bases outside the gene matches: 8. Germline loops: CDR1 SGDLS, CDR2 YYNGEE. CDR3 length: 15 residues.

V usage is TRBV11-2 and J usage is TRBJ2-2; weak D call: TRBD1 (6 bases). This CDR3 is 16 amino acids long. Deletions cut 1 base from V and 4 bases from J, with 13 bases between. Per germline, CDR1 SGHAT and CDR2 FQNNGV. Here the CDR3 reads CASSLVRGGGTGELFF. CDR3 nucleotides: TGTGCCAGCAGCTTAGTCAGGGGTGGGGGCACCGGGGAGCTGTTTTTT.

The rearrangement uses TRBV28 and TRBJ2-7; D is uncertain. This CDR3 spans 13 amino acids. The germline V gene has CDR1 MDHEN and CDR2 SYDVKM. Trimming pared 6 bases from V and 6 bases from J, leaving 15 bases between. The CDR3 loop is CASSLGSPGEQYF. CDR3 bases: TGTGCCAGCAGCCTTGGATCTCCAGGCGAGCAGTACTTC.

V is TRBV23-1 and J is TRBJ1-1; 9 positions match TRBD1. TRBV23-1 is identified as an open reading frame with a role that is uncertain. The junction had 6 bases not matched to a gene; V was cut back by 0 bases and J by 1 base. The CDR3 covers 17 residues. This CDR3 reads CASSQSWWTGENTEAFF. As DNA, the CDR3 is TGCGCCAGCAGTCAATCATGGTGGACAGGGGAGAACACTGAAGCTTTCTTT.

The chain combines TRBV27 with TRBJ1-6; D is undetermined. The length of the CDR3 is 12 residues. V lost 5 bases, J lost 4 bases, and 3 bases lay in between. Germline CDR1 reads MNHEY; CDR2 reads SMNVEV (reference sequence). For the CDR3, the DNA is TGTGCCAGCAGTCTGTATAATTCACCCCTCCACTTT. Protein sequence: CASSLYNSPLHF.

The gene calls are TRBV7-2 and TRBJ2-5; the D gene is possibly TRBD2 (6 bases). This CDR3 region has 13 residues. The V end lost 5 bases, the J end lost 4 bases, and 11 bases lay between the germline ends. Germline V gene lookup returns CDR1 SGHTA and CDR2 FQGNSA. CDR3 region: CASSQYGGETQYF. The CDR3 DNA sequence: TGTGCCAGCAGCCAATACGGGGGAGAGACCCAGTACTTC.

The genes are TRBV5-4 and TRBJ1-2; 7 bases agree with TRBD1. V shed 4 bases, J shed 2 bases, and the junction held 5 bases outside the gene matches. The germline CDR1 and CDR2 sequences are SGHNT and YYREEE (reference sequence). The CDR3 consists of 14 residues. The CDR3 nucleotides read TGTGCCAGCAGCCTACAGGGGCCCAACTATGGCTACACCTTC. Residues: CASSLQGPNYGYTF.

On this clone itself: In the same sample, other DNA sequences code for this CDR3. The J gene is TRBJ2-1, the V gene TRBV5-1; a possible D gene is TRBD1 (6 bases). Germline-derived CDR1 and CDR2 are SGHRS and YFSETQ. The CDR3 runs to 15 residues. Deletions cut 0 bases from V and 0 bases from J, with 7 bases between. The CDR3 here is CASSLGGGSYNEQFF. In DNA form, the CDR3 reads TGCGCCAGCAGCTTGGGAGGGGGCTCCTACAATGAGCAGTTCTTC.

This chain connects TRBV28 to TRBJ2-5; D uncertain. CDR3 length: 12 amino acids. V lost 10 bases, J lost 5 bases, and 14 bases lay in between. Germline-derived CDR1 and CDR2 are MDHEN and SYDVKM. The CDR3 region has the DNA TGTGCCACCCAGGTCGGTACGGAGACCCAGTACTTC. Protein: CATQVGTETQYF. Drawing the rest from reference TRBV28 and TRBJ2-5, the complete variable domain is DVKVTQSSRYLVKRTGEKVFLECVQDMDHENMFWYRQDPGLGLRLIYFSYDVKMKEKGDIPEGYSVSREKKERFSLILESASTNQTSMYLCATQVGTETQYFGPGTRLLVL.

This clone was found once. This chain uses TRBV6-1 with TRBJ1-1; no reliable D call. This CDR3 region has 13 residues. Germline CDR1 MNHNS, CDR2 SASEGT. V lost 2 bases and J lost 8, with 12 bases in between. The CDR3 nucleotides read TGTGCCAGCAGTGAATACGGGATTGGGGAAGCTTTCTTT. It yields the protein CASSEYGIGEAFF.

This rearrangement joins TRBV6-1 to TRBJ1-2, with D tentatively TRBD1 (5 bases). The CDR3 is 14 amino acids. V lost 0 bases and J 4 bases, leaving 9 bases between the germline ends. CDR1 is MNHNS, CDR2 SASEGT, per germline. The CDR3 spells CASSEAPGPYGYTF. The CDR3 DNA sequence: TGTGCCAGCAGTGAAGCCCCAGGGCCCTATGGCTACACCTTC.

This clone was counted between two and nine times. The chain employs TRBV19 and TRBJ1-1; 7 nucleotides align to TRBD1. This CDR3 spans 13 amino acids. The germline V gene has CDR1 LNHDA and CDR2 SQIVND (reference sequence). With 9 bases clipped from V and 4 bases from J, the junction kept 8 bases outside the gene matches. CDR3 sequence: CASGNRGSTEAFF. The CDR3 DNA reads as TGTGCCAGCGGTAACAGGGGCAGCACTGAAGCTTTCTTT.

This clone was recorded once. J is TRBJ2-2 and V is TRBV20-1; possible D gene TRBD1, 5 bases. The V and J ends lost 3 bases and 4 bases respectively, with 15 bases between them. Germline CDR1 and CDR2: DFQATT and SNEGSKA (reference sequence). The CDR3 is 15 amino acids. The chain's CDR3 is CSASNPGQSTGELFF. Here the CDR3 DNA reads TGCAGTGCTAGTAATCCAGGGCAGTCCACCGGGGAGCTGTTTTTT.

With respect to this clone: The germline gene is not matched at one end of the junction; a read error may be the cause. The gene calls are TRBV7-7 and TRBJ2-2; 7 bases line up with TRBD1. Per germline, CDR1 SSHAT and CDR2 FNYEAQ (reference sequence). This CDR3 contains 18 residues. The chain's CDR3 is CASSRAGPTGLNTGELFF. Written as DNA, the CDR3 is TGTGCTAGCAGCCGGGCCGGTCCGACAGGGCTTAACACCGGGGAGCTGTTTTTT.

The gene calls are TRBV7-9 and TRBJ1-4, with a possible D match to TRBD1 (5 bases). Trimming took 2 bases from V and 7 from J, leaving 20 bases between them. CDR1 is SEHNR, CDR2 FQNEAQ, per germline (reference sequence). This CDR3 is built from 17 residues. In DNA, the CDR3 is TGTGCCAGCAGCTTAATCGGGCCGTCAGGGCTTATTGAAAAACTGTTTTTT. Its protein product is CASSLIGPSGLIEKLFF.

This clone has a single count. Relative to the germline gene, one junction end is altered; a read error may explain this. The V and J genes are TRBV5-6 and TRBJ1-4; 7 bases fit TRBD1. This CDR3 comprises 17 residues. CDR1 and CDR2 (germline): SGHDT, YYEEEE. This CDR3 is CASSLGGQVVSNEKLFF. Written as DNA, the CDR3 is TGTGCTAGCAGCTTGGGAGGACAGGTGGTTTCTAATGAAAAACTGTTTTTT.

V and J are TRBV27 and TRBJ1-2, with 7 bases that match TRBD1. Germline CDR1 reads MNHEY; CDR2 reads SMNVEV (reference sequence). The CDR3 is made up of 16 amino acids. V was clipped by 5 bases and J by 3 bases; unmatched bases: 12. Written as DNA, the CDR3 is TGTGCCAGCAGTACCCTAAAGGGACAGATTCACTATGGCTACACCTTC. Protein: CASSTLKGQIHYGYTF.

The J gene is TRBJ2-5, the V gene TRBV2, with D perhaps TRBD1 (5 bases). The CDR3 runs 13 residues. Germline CDR1 reads SNHLY; CDR2 reads FYNNEI. V was trimmed by 4 bases and J by 3 bases, leaving 9 bases between them. CDR3 nucleotide sequence: TGTGCCAGCAGTGGCACCAGGGAAGAGACCCAGTACTTC. Translating it yields CASSGTREETQYF.

V gene TRBV11-3 combines with J gene TRBJ2-1; D may be TRBD2 (5 bases). Trimming removed 2 bases at V and 9 bases at J, with 20 bases between. Germline V gene sequence: CDR1 SGHNT, CDR2 YENEEA. The CDR3 loop spans 16 amino acids. CDR3 loop: CASSLREGLPGSEQFF. In nucleotides, the CDR3 is TGTGCCAGCAGCTTACGGGAAGGACTCCCCGGCAGTGAGCAGTTCTTC.

This clone has just a few counts. The V call is TRBV13, the J call TRBJ2-3; a weak D match, TRBD2 (5 bases). This CDR3 comprises 16 residues. Germline CDR1 and CDR2: PRHDT and FYEKMQ (reference sequence). The V gene lost 3 bases and the J gene lost 2 bases, with 15 bases spanning the gap. The CDR3 sequence is CASSFRTGEYTDTQYF. CDR3 sequence (DNA): TGTGCCAGCAGCTTTCGGACCGGGGAATACACAGATACGCAGTATTTT.

The rearrangement uses TRBV11-2 and TRBJ2-7; D not certain. The CDR3 consists of 12 residues. Trimming left V 3 bases short and J 2 bases short, with 5 bases between. Germline V lookup: CDR1 SGHAT, CDR2 FQNNGV. The CDR3: CASSFSAYEQYF. The CDR3 DNA follows: TGTGCCAGCAGCTTCTCCGCCTACGAGCAGTACTTC.

The chain employs TRBV4-1 and TRBJ2-1; 11 positions match TRBD2. Trimming cost V 1 base and J 7 bases; bases outside gene matches: 12. Germline CDR1 and CDR2: MGHRA and YSYEKL. The CDR3 is 18 residues long. The chain's CDR3 is CASSQVLELAGGRNEQFF. As DNA, the CDR3 is TGCGCCAGCAGCCAAGTTCTTGAGCTAGCGGGAGGTCGGAATGAGCAGTTCTTC.

The chain employs TRBV7-9 and TRBJ2-7; 9 bases are shared with TRBD1. V was pared by 5 bases and J by 3 bases, with 5 bases of the junction left unmatched. The CDR3 spans 14 residues. From germline, CDR1 is SEHNR and CDR2 FQNEAQ (reference sequence). The CDR3, as DNA: TGTGCCAGCAGCACGGGACAGGGCGTCTACGAGCAGTACTTC. As protein: CASSTGQGVYEQYF. Full variable domain (remainder filled in from reference TRBV7-9 and TRBJ2-7): DTGVSQNPRHKITKRGQNVTFRCDPISEHNRLYWYRQTLGQGPEFLTYFQNEAQLEKSRLLSDRFSAERPKGSFSTLEIQRTEQGDSAMYLCASSTGQGVYEQYFGPGTRLTVT.

The chain combines TRBV30 with TRBJ1-5, with D perhaps matching TRBD1 (5 bases). There are 14 residues in the CDR3. Germline V gene lookup returns CDR1 GTSNPN and CDR2 SVGIG (reference sequence). Trimming pared 5 bases from V and 4 bases from J, leaving 15 bases between. The CDR3 spells CAWEEGIGNQPQHF. The CDR3 DNA reads TGTGCCTGGGAGGAGGGGATAGGGAATCAGCCCCAGCATTTT.

This clone came up once. The chain is built from TRBV20-1 and TRBJ1-6; D is ambiguous. There are 11 residues in the CDR3. V was cut by 3 bases and J by 6 bases, with 3 bases left in between. Germline V CDR1 and CDR2: DFQATT, SNEGSKA (reference sequence). The CDR3 bases are TGCAGTGCTAGCCTTAATTCACCCCTCCACTTT. Translating gives CSASLNSPLHF.

This clone was found a few times. This sequence joins TRBV4-2 and TRBJ1-1; the D gene is possibly TRBD1 (5 bases). Trimming cost V 5 bases and J 2 bases, with 15 bases left between them. The germline V gene encodes CDR1 LGHNA and CDR2 YNFKEQ. This CDR3 spans 15 amino acids. CDR3 nucleotide sequence: TGTGCCAGCAGCGGCTGGGGGGGAGCAAACACTGAAGCTTTCTTT. Amino acids: CASSGWGGANTEAFF.